Listed below are T cell receptor beta chains from one sample, sequenced in a study of blood T cell repertoires in COVID-19. The protocol was immunoSEQ multiplex PCR, while the TCRdb copy is restricted to in-frame clones and leaves out a portion. Among around 300,000 clones listed, about nine tenths were seen once. The sample consisted of PBMCs or T cells enriched from blood (not recorded which). Source of these receptors: a woman aged 60-75 years who had recovered from COVID-19. Both conserved end residues are part of each CDR3. A D gene is named only where the DNA matches it firmly. Size values are once, few and many counts, or a class for expanded clones, and some rows have none.

V gene	J gene	clone size	D gene	CDR3 DNA	CDR3 protein
TRBV28	TRBJ2-7	-	-	TGTGCCAGCATTTCGACAGGCCGTGGCGAGCAGTACTTC	CASISTGRGEQYF
TRBV7-9	TRBJ1-5	-	-	TGTGCCAGCAGCTTAGGATGGGGAGGGGCTCAGCCCCAGCATTTT	CASSLGWGGAQPQHF
TRBV4-1	TRBJ2-7	-	TRBD2	TGCGCCAGCAGCCAAGAGGGTAGCGGGCGAGCCTACGAGCAGTACTTC	CASSQEGSGRAYEQYF
TRBV4-2	TRBJ2-2	-	TRBD2	TGTGCCAGCAGCCAAGACCGAAGGGCTAGCGGGGGGACCGGGGAGCTGTTTTTT	CASSQDRRASGGTGELFF
TRBV7-9	TRBJ2-1	-	-	TGTGCCAGCAGCCGACTGGCGTTGTACAATGAGCAGTTCTTC	CASSRLALYNEQFF
TRBV7-8	TRBJ1-2	-	TRBD1	TGTGCCAGCAGCTTATCCGGGACAGGGGGCGGTGGCTACACCTTC	CASSLSGTGGGGYTF
TRBV27	TRBJ2-6	-	-	TGTGCCAGCCCTCCCTTATCTGGGGCCAACGTCCTGACTTTC	CASPPLSGANVLTF
TRBV7-7	TRBJ2-5	once	TRBD2	TGTGCTAGCAGTTTGACTAGCGGGAGACAGACCCAGTACTTC	CASSLTSGRQTQYF
TRBV6-5	TRBJ1-1	-	TRBD1	TGTGCCAGCCGGACAGGCTTGAACACTGAAGCTTTCTTT	CASRTGLNTEAFF
TRBV9	TRBJ2-5	-	TRBD1	TGTGCCAGCAGCGTATTCGAGGGGGCGGAGGAGACCCAGTACTTC	CASSVFEGAEETQYF
TRBV10-3	TRBJ2-1	-	TRBD2	TGTGCCATCAGTGAGTCTCTAGCGGGGGGTTACAATGAGCAGTTCTTC	CAISESLAGGYNEQFF
TRBV6-4	TRBJ2-1	-	TRBD1	TGTGCCAGCAGTGACTCGTCAGGGGGCATAGGTGAGCAGTTCTTC	CASSDSSGGIGEQFF
TRBV5-1	TRBJ1-5	-	-	TGCGCCAGCAGCTTGGACGGGAAAAGCAATCAGCCCCAGCATTTT	CASSLDGKSNQPQHF
TRBV3-1/TRBV3-2	TRBJ2-3	-	-	TGTGCCAGCAGCCACCTTGGTAGCGGACCTTCCACAGATACGCAGTATTTT	CASSHLGSGPSTDTQYF
TRBV24-1	TRBJ2-3	-	TRBD2	TGTGCCACCAGTGATCCCAAACTAGCGGGGACCCCAGATACGCAGTATTTT	CATSDPKLAGTPDTQYF